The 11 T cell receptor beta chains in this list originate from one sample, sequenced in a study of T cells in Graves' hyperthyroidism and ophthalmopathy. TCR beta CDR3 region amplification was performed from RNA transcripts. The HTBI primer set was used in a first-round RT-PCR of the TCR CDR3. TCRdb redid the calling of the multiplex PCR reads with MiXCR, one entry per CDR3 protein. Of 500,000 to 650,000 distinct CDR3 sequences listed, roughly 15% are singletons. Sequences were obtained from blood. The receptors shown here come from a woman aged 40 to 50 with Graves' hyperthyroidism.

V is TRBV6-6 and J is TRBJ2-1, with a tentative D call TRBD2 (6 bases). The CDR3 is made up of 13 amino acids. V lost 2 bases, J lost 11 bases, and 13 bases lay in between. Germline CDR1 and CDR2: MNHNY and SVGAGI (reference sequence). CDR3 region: CASSYNPAGQQFF. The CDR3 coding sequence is TGTGCCAGCAGTTACAATCCGGCGGGACAGCAGTTCTTC.

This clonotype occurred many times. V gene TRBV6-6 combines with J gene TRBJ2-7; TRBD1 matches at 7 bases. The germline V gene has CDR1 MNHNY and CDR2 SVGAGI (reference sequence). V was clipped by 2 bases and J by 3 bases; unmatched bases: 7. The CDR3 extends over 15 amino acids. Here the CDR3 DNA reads TGTGCCAGCAGTTACCGGAAGGGACAGTACTACGAGCAGTACTTC. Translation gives CASSYRKGQYYEQYF.

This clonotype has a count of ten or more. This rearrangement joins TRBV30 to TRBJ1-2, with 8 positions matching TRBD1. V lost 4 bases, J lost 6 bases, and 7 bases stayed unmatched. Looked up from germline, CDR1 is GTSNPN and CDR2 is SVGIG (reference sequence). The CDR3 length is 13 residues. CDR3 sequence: CAWTSGQGNGYTF. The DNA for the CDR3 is TGTGCCTGGACCTCCGGACAGGGAAATGGCTACACCTTC.

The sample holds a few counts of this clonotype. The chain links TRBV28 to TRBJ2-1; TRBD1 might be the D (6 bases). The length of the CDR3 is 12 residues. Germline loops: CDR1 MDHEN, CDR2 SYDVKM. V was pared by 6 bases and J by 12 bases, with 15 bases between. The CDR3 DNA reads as TGTGCCAGCAGGGCAGGGGTGCCGGGGCAGTTCTTC. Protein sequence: CASRAGVPGQFF.

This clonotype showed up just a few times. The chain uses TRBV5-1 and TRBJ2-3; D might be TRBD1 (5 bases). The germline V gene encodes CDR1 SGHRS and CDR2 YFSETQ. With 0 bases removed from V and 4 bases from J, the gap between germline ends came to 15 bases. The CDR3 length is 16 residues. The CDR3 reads CASSLEGRIQADTQYF. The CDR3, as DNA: TGCGCCAGCAGCTTGGAGGGGCGGATTCAGGCAGATACGCAGTATTTT.

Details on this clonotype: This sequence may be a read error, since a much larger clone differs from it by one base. CDR3 sequence reads: CASGPSQRPPQHF. CDR3 coding DNA: TGTGCCAGCGGCCCGTCACAGCGTCCGCCCCAGCATTTT. V is TRBV7-2 and J is TRBJ1-5, with D hard to call. This CDR3 region has 13 residues. Germline CDR1 and CDR2: SGHTA and FQGNSA. V lost 8 bases and J 9 bases, leaving 17 bases between the germline ends. The variable domain in full, with the rest retrieved from reference TRBV7-2 and TRBJ1-5, is GAGVSQSPSNKVTEKGKDVELRCDPISGHTALYWYRQSLGQGLEFLIYFQGNSAPDKSGLPSDRFSAERTGGSVSTLTIQRTQQEDSAVYLCASGPSQRPPQHFGDGTRLSIL.

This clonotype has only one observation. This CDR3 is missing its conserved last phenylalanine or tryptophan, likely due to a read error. In DNA, the CDR3 is TGTGCCAGCAGCTTAGGCAGGGGGAATAATTCACCCCTCCACTCT. Its protein is CASSLGRGNNSPLHS. The chain recombines TRBV11-2 with TRBJ1-6, with 7 positions matching TRBD1. The junction had 2 bases not matched to a gene; V was cut back by 1 base and J by 5 bases. This CDR3 has 15 amino acids. Germline loops: CDR1 SGHAT, CDR2 FQNNGV.

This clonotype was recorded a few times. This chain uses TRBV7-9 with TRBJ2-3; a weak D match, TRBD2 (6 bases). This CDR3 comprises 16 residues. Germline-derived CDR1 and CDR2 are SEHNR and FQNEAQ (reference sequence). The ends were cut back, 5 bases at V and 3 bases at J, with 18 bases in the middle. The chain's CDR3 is CASSGAGGGGTDTQYF. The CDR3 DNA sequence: TGTGCCAGCAGCGGGGCCGGGGGAGGAGGGACAGATACGCAGTATTTT.

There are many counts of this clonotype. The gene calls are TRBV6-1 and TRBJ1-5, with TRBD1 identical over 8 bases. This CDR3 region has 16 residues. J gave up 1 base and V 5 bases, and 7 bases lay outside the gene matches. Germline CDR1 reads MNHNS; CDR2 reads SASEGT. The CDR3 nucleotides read TGTGCCAGCAGTTCAGTAAGACAGGGGAGCAATCAGCCCCAGCATTTT. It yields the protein CASSSVRQGSNQPQHF.

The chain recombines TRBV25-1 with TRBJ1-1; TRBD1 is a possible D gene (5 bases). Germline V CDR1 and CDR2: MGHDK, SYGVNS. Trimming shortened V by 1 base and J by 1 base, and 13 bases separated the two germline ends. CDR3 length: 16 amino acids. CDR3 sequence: CASSESEGRTNTEAFF. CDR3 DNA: TGTGCCAGCAGTGAATCGGAGGGGAGAACGAACACTGAAGCTTTCTTT.

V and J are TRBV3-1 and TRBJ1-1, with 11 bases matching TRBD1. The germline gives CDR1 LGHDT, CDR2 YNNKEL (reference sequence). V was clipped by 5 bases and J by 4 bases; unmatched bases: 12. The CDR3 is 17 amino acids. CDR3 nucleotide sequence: TGTGCCAGCAGCTCCTTGGACAGGGGGCTAATGAGCACTGAAGCTTTCTTT. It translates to CASSSLDRGLMSTEAFF.